The 3 T cell receptor beta chains below all came from one sample that was sequenced in a study of T cell responses to AZD1222 COVID-19 vaccine. The data were produced by immunoSEQ multiplex PCR, yet TCRdb's version contains in-frame clones alone and is incomplete. The sample gives 90,000 to 100,000 clones, roughly 90% of which show up once; roughly 2.7% is in the top ten. Sample: peripheral blood, taken on day 0 of AZD1222 vaccination. The receptors here all came from an adult in good health.

V and J are TRBV4-2 and TRBJ1-2; D gene unclear. The germline V and J ends were trimmed by 0 bases and 0 bases, with 14 bases remaining between them. This CDR3 has 17 amino acids. From germline, CDR1 is LGHNA and CDR2 YNFKEQ. CDR3 nucleotides: TGTGCCAGCAGCCAAGATATTAGGGCTGGCACTAACTATGGCTACACCTTC. This codes for CASSQDIRAGTNYGYTF.

CDR3 in amino acids: CASSRVFKGPQHF. Here the CDR3 DNA reads TGTGCCAGCAGCAGGGTCTTCAAGGGACCCCAGCATTTT. The V call is TRBV6-5, the J call TRBJ1-5, with TRBD1 as a possible D gene (5 bases). Germline assignment: CDR1 MNHEY and CDR2 SVGAGI. The V and J ends lost 6 bases and 10 bases respectively, with 16 bases between them. The CDR3 consists of 13 residues.

The chain carries TRBV30 and TRBJ1-2, with 11 positions matching TRBD1. The CDR3 has 14 residues. Germline V gene sequence: CDR1 GTSNPN, CDR2 SVGIG (reference sequence). V gave up 2 bases and J gave up 7 bases; unmatched junction bases: 6. CDR3 sequence: CAWSPWTGGFGYTF. The CDR3 bases are TGTGCCTGGAGTCCGTGGACAGGGGGCTTTGGCTACACCTTC.